This is a list of T cell receptor beta chains from one sample in a study of shared clonotypes between healthy human individuals. The data were produced by immunoSEQ multiplex PCR, yet TCRdb's version contains in-frame clones alone and is incomplete. In the table there are about 460,000 clones, about 74% of which are singletons. Sequencing was carried out using PBMCs. The receptor source for this set is a middle-aged woman in good health. Some clones in this sample may be carry-over from other donors' samples. Both conserved end residues are part of each CDR3. D genes are given only for firm matches. Some rows mark clone size as missing; the rest say once, few, many or name a class of expanded clone.

13 - TRBJ2-7 TRBV7-9 - TGTGCCAGCAGCCTGAATGGAGTCTACGAGCAGTACTTC CASSLNGVYEQYF
14 - TRBJ1-5 TRBV5-6 - TGTGCCAGCAGCTTGGGGCAGTCCAATCAGCCCCAGCATTTT CASSLGQSNQPQHF
13 - TRBJ1-1 TRBV9 - TGTGCCAGCAGAGAACTCCGGGATTATGAAGCTTTCTTT CASRELRDYEAFF
13 - TRBJ1-2 TRBV7-9 - TGTGCCAGCAGCCCCGACAGAAACTATGGCTACACCTTC CASSPDRNYGYTF
16 - TRBJ2-2 TRBV30 - TGTGCCTGGAGCCACAGGGCCCCCTCGGACACCGGGGAGCTGTTTTTT CAWSHRAPSDTGELFF
15 - TRBJ1-1 TRBV18 once TGTGCCAGCTCACCACCGGTCAGGGGTGACACTGAAGCTTTCTTT CASSPPVRGDTEAFF
14 - TRBJ2-7 TRBV15 few TGTGCCACCAGCAGAGAGGGCAGGGCCTACGAGCAGTACTTC CATSREGRAYEQYF
15 TRBD2 TRBJ2-7 TRBV5-1 - TGCGCCAGCACTTCAGGAGGGCTAGCGGCCTACGAGCAGTACTTC CASTSGGLAAYEQYF
17 TRBD1 TRBJ1-2 TRBV5-1 few TGCGCCAGCAGCTTGGCCCCGGGGACAGGACTCAACTATGGCTACACCTTC CASSLAPGTGLNYGYTF
13 - TRBJ2-7 TRBV7-9 - TGTGCCACCACCCCGGGAACTACCTACGAGCAGTACTTC CATTPGTTYEQYF
16 - TRBJ1-5 TRBV21-1 once TGTGCCAGCAGCAAATCCCGATCAGGGCCCGTTCAGCCCCAGCATTTT CASSKSRSGPVQPQHF
10 - TRBJ2-1 TRBV30 - TGTGCCTGGAGTCTGAATGAGCAGTTCTTC CAWSLNEQFF
16 TRBD2 TRBJ2-5 TRBV11-2 - TGTGCCAGCAGCTCTGCCCGGGGGGGTCGAGGAGAGACCCAGTACTTC CASSSARGGRGETQYF
14 TRBD2 TRBJ2-7 TRBV2 few TGTGCCAGCAGTGAGGGTAGCGGGATCTACGAGCAGTACTTC CASSEGSGIYEQYF
18 TRBD1 TRBJ2-1 TRBV7-9 - TGTGCCAGCAGCGGACTTAGTTACCGGGACAGTTCCTACAATGAGCAGTTCTTC CASSGLSYRDSSYNEQFF
15 - TRBJ1-2 TRBV21-1 - TGTGCCAGCAGCAAAGAACTGGGACAGGACTATGGCTACACCTTC CASSKELGQDYGYTF
16 - TRBJ2-7 TRBV27 - TGTGCCAGCAGTTCCTCATCACAGGGTCGTCTTGGGGAGCAGTACTTC CASSSSSQGRLGEQYF
14 - TRBJ2-1 TRBV13 few TGTGCCAGCAGCCCACGGGCGGGGTACAATGAGCAGTTCTTC CASSPRAGYNEQFF
14 - TRBJ2-3 TRBV25-1 - TGTGCCAGCAGCCCTGCGGGGATAACAGATACGCAGTATTTT CASSPAGITDTQYF
13 TRBD2 TRBJ2-7 TRBV29-1 - TGCAGCGTTGTGGCGGGAGTGGTCTACGAGCAGTACTTC CSVVAGVVYEQYF
15 - TRBJ2-7 TRBV5-1 - TGCGCCAGCTTCGAGGGGGACGCCGACTACCACGAGCAGTACTTC CASFEGDADYHEQYF
17 TRBD1 TRBJ2-7 TRBV9 once TGTGCCAGCAGTAAGACAGGGGCCGACGGACCACCCTACGAGCAGTACTTC CASSKTGADGPPYEQYF
15 TRBD1 TRBJ1-2 TRBV28 - TGTGCCAGCAGTTCAGGGACAGGGACCGCCTATGGCTACACCTTC CASSSGTGTAYGYTF
13 - TRBJ2-2 TRBV10-2 - TGCGCCAGCAGCCGTGGCTCGGATGGGGAGCTGTTTTTT CASSRGSDGELFF
15 - TRBJ1-4 TRBV18 once TGTGCCAGCTCTCGAAGCAGGGGATTAAATGAAAAACTGTTTTTT CASSRSRGLNEKLFF
15 TRBD1 TRBJ1-6 TRBV30 - TGTGCCTGGAGTGCCGGACAGGTCTATAATTCACCCCTCCACTTT CAWSAGQVYNSPLHF
15 TRBD1 TRBJ1-1 TRBV9 - TGTGCCAGCAGCCCCCGGACAGGATCGTACACTGAAGCTTTCTTT CASSPRTGSYTEAFF
15 - TRBJ2-7 TRBV7-9 - TGTGCCAGCAGCGAGTCTAGCGCCCTCTCCTACGAGCAGTACTTC CASSESSALSYEQYF
13 - TRBJ2-7 TRBV6-6 - TGTGCCAGCAGTAAACAGGGCTCCTACGAGCAGTACTTC CASSKQGSYEQYF
20 - TRBJ1-3 TRBV7-3 - TGTGCCAGCAGCCACTGGAAAGCTGGACAGAACGGAAACTCTGGAAACACCATATATTTT CASSHWKAGQNGNSGNTIYF
14 - TRBJ2-3 TRBV5-1 - TGCGCCAGCCGGGTGGACGGGGGCGGGGATACGCAGTATTTT CASRVDGGGDTQYF
15 - TRBJ1-5 TRBV28 - TGTGCCAGCAGTTTATTTGGACAGAGCAATCAGCCCCAGCATTTT CASSLFGQSNQPQHF
13 - TRBJ2-7 TRBV2 few TGTGCCAGCAGTGATTCCGGCCTACCGCCGGTGTACTTC CASSDSGLPPVYF
13 - TRBJ2-1 TRBV13 - TGTGCCAGCAGCTTAGCGGGGTTCGATGAGCAGTTCTTC CASSLAGFDEQFF
12 TRBD2 TRBJ2-1 TRBV10-1 - TGCGCCAGCAGTGGCGGGGGCAATGAGCAGTTCTTC CASSGGGNEQFF